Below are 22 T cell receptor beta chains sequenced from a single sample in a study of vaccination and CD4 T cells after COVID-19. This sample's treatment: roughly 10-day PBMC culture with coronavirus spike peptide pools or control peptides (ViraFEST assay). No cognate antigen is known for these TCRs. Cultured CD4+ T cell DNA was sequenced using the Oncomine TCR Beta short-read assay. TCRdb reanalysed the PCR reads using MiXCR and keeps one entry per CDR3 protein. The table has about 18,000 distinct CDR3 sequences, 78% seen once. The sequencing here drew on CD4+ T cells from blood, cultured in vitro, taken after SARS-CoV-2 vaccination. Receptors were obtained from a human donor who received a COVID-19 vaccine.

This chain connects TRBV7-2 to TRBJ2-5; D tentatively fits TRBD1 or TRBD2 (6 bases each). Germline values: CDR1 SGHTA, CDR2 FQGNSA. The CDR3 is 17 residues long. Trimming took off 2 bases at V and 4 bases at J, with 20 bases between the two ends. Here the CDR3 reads CASSLNFGGREGETQYF. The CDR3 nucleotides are TGTGCCAGCAGCTTAAACTTTGGGGGGCGGGAAGGAGAGACCCAGTACTTC. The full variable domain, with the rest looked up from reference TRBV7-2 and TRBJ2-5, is GAGVSQSPSNKVTEKGKDVELRCDPISGHTALYWYRQSLGQGLEFLIYFQGNSAPDKSGLPSDRFSAERTGGSVSTLTIQRTQQEDSAVYLCASSLNFGGREGETQYFGPGTRLLVL.

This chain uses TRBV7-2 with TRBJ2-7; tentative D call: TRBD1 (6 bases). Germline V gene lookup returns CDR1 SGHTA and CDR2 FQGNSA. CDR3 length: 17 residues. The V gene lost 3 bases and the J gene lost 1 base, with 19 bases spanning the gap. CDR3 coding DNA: TGTGCCAGCAGCTTTGGGGCACAGGGAGTGCAATCCTACGAGCAGTACTTC. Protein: CASSFGAQGVQSYEQYF.

The CDR3 DNA reads TGTGCCAGCAGCTTAGAGTCGTCAGGTAGCTATGGCTACACCTTC. Its protein is CASSLESSGSYGYTF. The gene calls are TRBV7-9 and TRBJ1-2; D unresolved. Trimming pared 1 base from V and 4 bases from J, leaving 13 bases between. The CDR3 extends over 15 amino acids. Germline CDR1 reads SEHNR; CDR2 reads FQNEAQ (reference sequence).

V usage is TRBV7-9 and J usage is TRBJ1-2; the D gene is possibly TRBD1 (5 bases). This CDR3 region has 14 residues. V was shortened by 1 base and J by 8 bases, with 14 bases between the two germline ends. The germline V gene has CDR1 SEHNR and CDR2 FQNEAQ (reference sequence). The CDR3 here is CASSLVTPGDGYTF. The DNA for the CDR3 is TGTGCCAGCAGCTTAGTAACTCCGGGGGACGGCTACACCTTC.

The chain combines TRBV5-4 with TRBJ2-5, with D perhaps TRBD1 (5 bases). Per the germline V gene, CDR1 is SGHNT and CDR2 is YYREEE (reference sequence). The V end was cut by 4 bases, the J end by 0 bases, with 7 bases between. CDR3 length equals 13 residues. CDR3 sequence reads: CASSAGYQETQYF. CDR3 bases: TGTGCCAGCAGCGCAGGGTACCAAGAGACCCAGTACTTC.

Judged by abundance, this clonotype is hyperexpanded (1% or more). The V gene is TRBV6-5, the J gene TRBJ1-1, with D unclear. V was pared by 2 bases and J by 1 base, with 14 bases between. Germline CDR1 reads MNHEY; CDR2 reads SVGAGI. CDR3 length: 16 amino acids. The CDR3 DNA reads TGTGCCAGCAGTTACGGTCTTGGGAGAGAGAACACTGAAGCTTTCTTT. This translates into CASSYGLGRENTEAFF.

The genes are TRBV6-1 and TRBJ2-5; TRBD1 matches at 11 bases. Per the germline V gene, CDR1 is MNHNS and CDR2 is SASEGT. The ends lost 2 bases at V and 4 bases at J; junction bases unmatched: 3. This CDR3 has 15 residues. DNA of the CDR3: TGTGCCAGCAGTGAAATGGGACAGGGGGGAGAGACCCAGTACTTC. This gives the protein CASSEMGQGGETQYF.

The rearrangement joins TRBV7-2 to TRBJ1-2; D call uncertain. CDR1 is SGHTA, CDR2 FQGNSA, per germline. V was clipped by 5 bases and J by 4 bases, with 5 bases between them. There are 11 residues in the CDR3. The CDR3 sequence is CASSPSYGYTF. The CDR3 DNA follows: TGTGCCAGCAGCCCTAGCTATGGCTACACCTTC.

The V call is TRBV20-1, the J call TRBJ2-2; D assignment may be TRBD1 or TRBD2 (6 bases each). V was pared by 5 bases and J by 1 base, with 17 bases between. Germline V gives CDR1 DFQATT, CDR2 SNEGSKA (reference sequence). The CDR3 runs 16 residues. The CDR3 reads CSAARGERRNTGELFF. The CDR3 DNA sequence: TGCAGTGCTGCGAGGGGGGAGCGGAGGAACACCGGGGAGCTGTTTTTT.

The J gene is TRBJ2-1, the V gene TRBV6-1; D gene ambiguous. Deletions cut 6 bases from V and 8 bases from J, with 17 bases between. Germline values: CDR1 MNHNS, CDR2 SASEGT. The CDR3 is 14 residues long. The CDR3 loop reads CASRVPFSFDEQFF. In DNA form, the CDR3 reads TGTGCCAGCAGGGTCCCCTTTAGCTTCGATGAGCAGTTCTTC.

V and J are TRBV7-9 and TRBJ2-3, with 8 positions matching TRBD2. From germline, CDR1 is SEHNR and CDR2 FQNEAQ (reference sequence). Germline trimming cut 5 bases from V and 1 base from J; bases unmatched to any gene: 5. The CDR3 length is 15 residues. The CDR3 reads CASSELAGRTDTQYF. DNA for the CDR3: TGTGCCAGCAGCGAATTAGCGGGGCGCACAGATACGCAGTATTTT. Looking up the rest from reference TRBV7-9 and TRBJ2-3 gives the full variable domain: DTGVSQNPRHKITKRGQNVTFRCDPISEHNRLYWYRQTLGQGPEFLTYFQNEAQLEKSRLLSDRFSAERPKGSFSTLEIQRTEQGDSAMYLCASSELAGRTDTQYFGPGTRLTVL.

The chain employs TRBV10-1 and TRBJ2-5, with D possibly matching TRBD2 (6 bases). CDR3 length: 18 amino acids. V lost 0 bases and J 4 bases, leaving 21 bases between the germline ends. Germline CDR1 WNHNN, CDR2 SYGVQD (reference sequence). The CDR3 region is CASSESTGLTMEGETQYF. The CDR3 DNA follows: TGCGCCAGCAGTGAGTCGACTGGACTGACCATGGAGGGAGAGACCCAGTACTTC.

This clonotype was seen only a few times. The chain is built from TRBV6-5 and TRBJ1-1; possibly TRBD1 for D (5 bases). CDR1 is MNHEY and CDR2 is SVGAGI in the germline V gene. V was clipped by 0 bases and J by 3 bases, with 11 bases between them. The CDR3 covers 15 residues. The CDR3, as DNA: TGTGCCAGCAGTTACTCCAGGGACGGGCACACTGAAGCTTTCTTT. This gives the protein CASSYSRDGHTEAFF.

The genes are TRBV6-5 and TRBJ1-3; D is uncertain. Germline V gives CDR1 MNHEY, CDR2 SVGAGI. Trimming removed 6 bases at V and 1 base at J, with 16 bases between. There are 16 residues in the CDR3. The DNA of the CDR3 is TGTGCCAGCAGCTACGAATCCTATGAGTCTGGAAACACCATATATTTT. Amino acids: CASSYESYESGNTIYF.

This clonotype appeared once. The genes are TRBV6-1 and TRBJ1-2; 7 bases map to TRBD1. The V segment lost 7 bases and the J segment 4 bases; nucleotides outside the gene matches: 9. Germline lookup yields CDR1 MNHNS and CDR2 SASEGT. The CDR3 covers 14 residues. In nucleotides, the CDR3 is TGTGCCAGCATGCTTGACAGGGCTGGCTATGGCTACACCTTC. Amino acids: CASMLDRAGYGYTF.

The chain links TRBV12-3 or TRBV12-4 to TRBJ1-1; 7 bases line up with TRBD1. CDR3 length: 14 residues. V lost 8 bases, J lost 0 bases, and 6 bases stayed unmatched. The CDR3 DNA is TGTGCCAGCTCCCGAGGGGGCTTGAACACTGAAGCTTTCTTT. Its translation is CASSRGGLNTEAFF.

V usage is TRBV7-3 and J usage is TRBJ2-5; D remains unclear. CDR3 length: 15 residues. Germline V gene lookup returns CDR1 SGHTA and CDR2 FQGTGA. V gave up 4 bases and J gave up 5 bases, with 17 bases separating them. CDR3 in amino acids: CASSSVLSGLETQYF. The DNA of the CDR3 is TGTGCCAGCAGCTCAGTCCTATCTGGTCTGGAGACCCAGTACTTC.

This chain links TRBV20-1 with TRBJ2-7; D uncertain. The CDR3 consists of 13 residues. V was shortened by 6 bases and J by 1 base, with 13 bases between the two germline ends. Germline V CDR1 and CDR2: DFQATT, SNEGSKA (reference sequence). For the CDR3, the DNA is TGCAGTGCCCCCGGACCCGATTCCTACGAGCAGTACTTC. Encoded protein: CSAPGPDSYEQYF.

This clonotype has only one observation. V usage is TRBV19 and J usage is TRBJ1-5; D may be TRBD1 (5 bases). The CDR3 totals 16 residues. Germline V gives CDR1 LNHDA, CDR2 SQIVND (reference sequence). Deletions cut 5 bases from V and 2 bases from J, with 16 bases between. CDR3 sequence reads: CASSSGKGPGNQPQHF. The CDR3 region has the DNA TGTGCCAGTAGTTCCGGGAAGGGGCCGGGCAATCAGCCCCAGCATTTT.

The CDR3 is CASSPGAYEQYF. In DNA form, the CDR3 reads TGTGCCAGCTCACCAGGAGCCTACGAGCAGTACTTC. The chain is built from TRBV18 and TRBJ2-7; D not resolved. The V gene's germline CDR1 is KGHSH and CDR2 LQKENI. Trimming shortened V by 2 bases and J by 2 bases, and 4 bases separated the two germline ends. The CDR3 extends over 12 amino acids.

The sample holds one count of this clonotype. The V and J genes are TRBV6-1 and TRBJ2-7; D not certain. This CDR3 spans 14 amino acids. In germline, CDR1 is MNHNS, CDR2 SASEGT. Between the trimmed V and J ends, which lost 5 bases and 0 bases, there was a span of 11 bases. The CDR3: CASSKVASSYEQYF. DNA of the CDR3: TGTGCCAGCAGTAAAGTGGCCAGCTCCTACGAGCAGTACTTC.

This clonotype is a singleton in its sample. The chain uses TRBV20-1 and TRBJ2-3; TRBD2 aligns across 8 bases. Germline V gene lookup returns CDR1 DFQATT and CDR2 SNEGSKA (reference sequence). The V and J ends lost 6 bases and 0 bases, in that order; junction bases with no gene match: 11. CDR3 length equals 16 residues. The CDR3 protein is CSAEERGIPSTDTQYF. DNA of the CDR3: TGCAGTGCAGAGGAGCGGGGGATACCTAGCACAGATACGCAGTATTTT.